Following are 5 T cell receptor beta chains from one sample sequenced in a study of blood T cell repertoires in COVID-19. The method was immunoSEQ multiplex PCR; TCRdb's version includes in-frame clones alone and lacks a portion of them. The data contain approximately 230,000 clones, 90% to 95% of them singletons. Specimen: PBMCs or T cells enriched from blood (not recorded which). The receptors derive from a woman between 18 and 29 years old who had recovered from COVID-19.

The chain combines TRBV14 with TRBJ2-1; D is possibly TRBD1 (6 bases). Germline V gene data show CDR1 as SGHDN and CDR2 as FVKESK. The CDR3 spans 16 residues. Trimming shortened V by 2 bases and J by 7 bases, and 18 bases separated the two germline ends. CDR3 loop: CASSQSPPRGWNEQFF. The CDR3 DNA follows: TGTGCCAGCAGCCAATCTCCCCCCAGGGGCTGGAATGAGCAGTTCTTC.

The chain recombines TRBV9 with TRBJ2-3; a possible D gene is TRBD1 (6 bases). Trimming removed 3 bases at V and 2 bases at J, with 13 bases between. The CDR3 loop spans 15 amino acids. Germline CDR1 and CDR2: SGDLS and YYNGEE. The chain's CDR3 is CASSASGTTTDTQYF. In nucleotides, the CDR3 is TGTGCCAGCAGCGCCTCCGGGACAACCACAGATACGCAGTATTTT.

CDR3 coding DNA: TGCGCCAGCACCCAGACAGGGGTGACTCCTGAAGCTTTCTTT. As protein: CASTQTGVTPEAFF. This chain joins TRBV4-1 and TRBJ1-1; 8 bases are a match to TRBD1. V trimming: 7 bases; J trimming: 6 bases; junction bases outside the gene matches: 10. The CDR3 consists of 14 residues. Germline V gene sequence: CDR1 MGHRA, CDR2 YSYEKL.

CDR3 sequence reads: CASSLGRAPNSYEQYF. The CDR3 bases are TGTGCCAGCAGCTTAGGCAGGGCGCCCAATTCCTACGAGCAGTACTTC. This rearrangement joins TRBV7-6 to TRBJ2-7, with D maybe TRBD1 (5 bases). V lost 1 base, J lost 1 base, and 14 bases lay in between. Per the germline V gene, CDR1 is SGHVS and CDR2 is FNYEAQ. This CDR3 comprises 16 residues.

The V call is TRBV9, the J call TRBJ2-2; 10 bases match TRBD2. With V trimmed by 2 bases and J by 0 bases, 7 bases remained unmatched. Germline CDR1 SGDLS, CDR2 YYNGEE. The CDR3 loop spans 18 amino acids. This CDR3 is CASSVGLANVANTGELFF. The CDR3 nucleotides read TGTGCCAGCAGCGTGGGACTAGCGAATGTCGCGAACACCGGGGAGCTGTTTTTT.